This TCR beta chain is from a study of technical replicates of blood from a few donors. V was cut by 0 bases and J by 10 bases, with 13 bases left in between. CDR3 length: 14 residues. The germline V gene has CDR1 SGDLS and CDR2 YYNGEE. The data were produced by immunoSEQ multiplex PCR, yet TCRdb's version contains in-frame clones alone and is incomplete. The table records 65,000 to 90,000 clones, roughly 93% of them present only once. The sample comprised T cells isolated from PBMCs. The chain employs TRBV9 and TRBJ1-4; D is uncertain. The TCR comes from a human donor in good health. The CDR3 sequence is CASSVEYGERKLFF. The CDR3 bases are TGTGCCAGCAGCGTAGAGTATGGAGAGCGAAAACTGTTTTTT.